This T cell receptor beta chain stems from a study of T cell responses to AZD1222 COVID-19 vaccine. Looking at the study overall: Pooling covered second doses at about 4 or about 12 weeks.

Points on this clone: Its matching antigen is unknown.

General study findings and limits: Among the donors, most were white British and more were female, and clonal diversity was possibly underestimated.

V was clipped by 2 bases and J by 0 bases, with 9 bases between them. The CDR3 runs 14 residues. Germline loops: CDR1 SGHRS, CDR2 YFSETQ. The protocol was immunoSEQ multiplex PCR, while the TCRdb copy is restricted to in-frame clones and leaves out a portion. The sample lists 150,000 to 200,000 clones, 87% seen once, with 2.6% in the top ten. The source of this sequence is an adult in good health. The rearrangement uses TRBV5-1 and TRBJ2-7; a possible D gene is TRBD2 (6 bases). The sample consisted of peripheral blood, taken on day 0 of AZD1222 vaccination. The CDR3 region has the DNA TGCGCCAGCAGCTTCTCGGGGGTCTCCTACGAGCAGTACTTC. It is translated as CASSFSGVSYEQYF.